The clone carrying this T cell receptor beta chain was counted between two and nine times. Generated by immunoSEQ multiplex PCR, the TCRdb table keeps only in-frame clones and is missing some. The sample has about 160,000 clones, 80% to 95% seen once; the top ten hold 4.8%. The record originates from a study of blood T cell repertoires in COVID-19. J gave up 2 bases and V 0 bases, and 0 bases lay outside the gene matches. Germline V gene data show CDR1 as SGHRS and CDR2 as YFSETQ. The CDR3 contains 14 residues. Sequenced sample: peripheral blood. V is TRBV5-1 and J is TRBJ1-2, with TRBD1 identical over 8 bases. The sequence was obtained from a man younger than 40 with COVID-19, enrolled during active disease. For the CDR3, the DNA is TGCGCCAGCAGCTTGGGGACAGGGAACTATGGCTACACCTTC. Translated, it gives CASSLGTGNYGYTF.